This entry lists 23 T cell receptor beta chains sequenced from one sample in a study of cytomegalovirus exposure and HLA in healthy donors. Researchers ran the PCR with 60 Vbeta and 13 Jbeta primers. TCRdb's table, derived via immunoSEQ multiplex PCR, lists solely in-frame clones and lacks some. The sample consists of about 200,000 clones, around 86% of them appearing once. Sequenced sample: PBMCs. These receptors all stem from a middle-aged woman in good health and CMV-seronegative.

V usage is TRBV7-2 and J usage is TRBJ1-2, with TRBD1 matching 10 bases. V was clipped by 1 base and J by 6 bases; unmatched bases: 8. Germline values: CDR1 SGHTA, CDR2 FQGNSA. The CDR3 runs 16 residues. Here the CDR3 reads CASSLVVDRGVHGYTF. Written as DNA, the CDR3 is TGTGCCAGCAGCTTAGTAGTGGACAGGGGGGTACATGGCTACACCTTC.

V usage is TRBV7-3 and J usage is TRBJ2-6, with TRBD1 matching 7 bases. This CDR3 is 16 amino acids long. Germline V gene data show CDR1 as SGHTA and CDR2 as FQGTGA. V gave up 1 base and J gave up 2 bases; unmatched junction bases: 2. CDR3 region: CASSLMTGPGANVLTF. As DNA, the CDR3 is TGTGCCAGCAGCTTAATGACAGGGCCTGGGGCCAACGTCCTGACTTTC. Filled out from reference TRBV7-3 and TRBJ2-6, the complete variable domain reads GAGVSQTPSNKVTEKGKYVELRCDPISGHTALYWYRQSLGQGPEFLIYFQGTGAADDSGLPNDRFFAVRPEGSVSTLKIQRTERGDSAVYLCASSLMTGPGANVLTFGAGSRLTVL.

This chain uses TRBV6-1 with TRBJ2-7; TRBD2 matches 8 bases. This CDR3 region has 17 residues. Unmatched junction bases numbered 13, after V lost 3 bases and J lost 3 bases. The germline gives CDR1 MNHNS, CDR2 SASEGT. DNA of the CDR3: TGTGCCAGCAGTGATTTTAGGCGCGGGAGGACGAACTACGAGCAGTACTTC. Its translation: CASSDFRRGRTNYEQYF.

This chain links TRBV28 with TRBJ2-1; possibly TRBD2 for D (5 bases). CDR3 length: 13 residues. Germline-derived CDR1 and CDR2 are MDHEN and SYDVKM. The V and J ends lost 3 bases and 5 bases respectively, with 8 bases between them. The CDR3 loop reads CASSFREDNEQFF. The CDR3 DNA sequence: TGTGCCAGCAGTTTTCGGGAAGACAATGAGCAGTTCTTC. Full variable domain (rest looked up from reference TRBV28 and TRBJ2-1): DVKVTQSSRYLVKRTGEKVFLECVQDMDHENMFWYRQDPGLGLRLIYFSYDVKMKEKGDIPEGYSVSREKKERFSLILESASTNQTSMYLCASSFREDNEQFFGPGTRLTVL.

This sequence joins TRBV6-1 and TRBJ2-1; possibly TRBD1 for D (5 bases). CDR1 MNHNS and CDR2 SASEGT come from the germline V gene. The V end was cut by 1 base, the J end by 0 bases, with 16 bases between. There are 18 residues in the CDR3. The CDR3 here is CASSEVGRGRSSYNEQFF. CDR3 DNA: TGTGCCAGCAGTGAAGTCGGAAGGGGCCGGAGCTCCTACAATGAGCAGTTCTTC.

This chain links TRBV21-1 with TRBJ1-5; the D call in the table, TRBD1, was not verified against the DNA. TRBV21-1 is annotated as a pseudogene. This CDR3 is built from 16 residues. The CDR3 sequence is CASSKVWDSSNQPQHF. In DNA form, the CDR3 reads TGTGCCAGCAGCAAAGTTTGGGACAGCAGCAATCAGCCCCAGCATTTT.

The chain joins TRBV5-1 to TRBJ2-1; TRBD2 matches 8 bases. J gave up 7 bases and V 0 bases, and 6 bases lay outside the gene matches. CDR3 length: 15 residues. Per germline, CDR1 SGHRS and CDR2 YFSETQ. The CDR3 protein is CASSLVSGSVNEQFF. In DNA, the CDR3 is TGCGCCAGCAGCTTGGTCAGCGGGAGTGTAAATGAGCAGTTCTTC. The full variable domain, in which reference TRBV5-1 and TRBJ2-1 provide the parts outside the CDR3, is KAGVTQTPRYLIKTRGQQVTLSCSPISGHRSVSWYQQTPGQGLQFLFEYFSETQRNKGNFPGRFSGRQFSNSRSEMNVSTLELGDSALYLCASSLVSGSVNEQFFGPGTRLTVL.

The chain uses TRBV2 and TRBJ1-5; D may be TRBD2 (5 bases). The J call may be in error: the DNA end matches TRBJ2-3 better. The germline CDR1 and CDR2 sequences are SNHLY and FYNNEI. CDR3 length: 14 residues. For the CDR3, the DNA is TGTGCCAGCAGTCGGGAATATAGCAATCAGCCCCAGTATTTT. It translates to CASSREYSNQPQYF.

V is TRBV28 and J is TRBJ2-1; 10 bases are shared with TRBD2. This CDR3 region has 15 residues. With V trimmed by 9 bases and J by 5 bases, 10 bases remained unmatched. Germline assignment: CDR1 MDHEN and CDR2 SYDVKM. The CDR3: CASTLAGVGDNEQFF. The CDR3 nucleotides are TGTGCCAGTACTCTAGCGGGAGTGGGTGACAATGAGCAGTTCTTC.

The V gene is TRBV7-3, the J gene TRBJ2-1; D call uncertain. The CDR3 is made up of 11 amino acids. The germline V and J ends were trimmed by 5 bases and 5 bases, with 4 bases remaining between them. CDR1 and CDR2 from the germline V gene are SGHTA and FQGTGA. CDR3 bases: TGTGCCAGCAGCCTCCACAATGAGCAGTTCTTC. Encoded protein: CASSLHNEQFF.

CDR3 sequence: CSVADRRDGYTF. As DNA, the CDR3 is TGCAGCGTTGCGGACAGGAGAGATGGCTACACCTTC. The chain carries TRBV29-1 and TRBJ1-2; 7 positions match TRBD1. CDR1 is SQVTM and CDR2 is ANQGSEA in the germline V gene. The CDR3 runs 12 residues. The V segment lost 4 bases and the J segment 6 bases; nucleotides outside the gene matches: 5.

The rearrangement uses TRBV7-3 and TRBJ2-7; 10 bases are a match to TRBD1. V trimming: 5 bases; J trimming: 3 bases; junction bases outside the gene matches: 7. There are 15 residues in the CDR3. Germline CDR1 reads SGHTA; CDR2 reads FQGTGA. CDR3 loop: CASSATGTGDYEQYF. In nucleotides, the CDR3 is TGTGCCAGCAGCGCAACCGGGACAGGGGACTACGAGCAGTACTTC.

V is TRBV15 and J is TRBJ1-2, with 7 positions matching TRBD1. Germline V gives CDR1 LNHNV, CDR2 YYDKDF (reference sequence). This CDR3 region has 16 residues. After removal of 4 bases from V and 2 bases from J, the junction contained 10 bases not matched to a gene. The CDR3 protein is CATSTGGNGVNYGYTF. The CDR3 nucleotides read TGTGCCACCAGCACAGGGGGAAACGGGGTGAACTATGGCTACACCTTC.

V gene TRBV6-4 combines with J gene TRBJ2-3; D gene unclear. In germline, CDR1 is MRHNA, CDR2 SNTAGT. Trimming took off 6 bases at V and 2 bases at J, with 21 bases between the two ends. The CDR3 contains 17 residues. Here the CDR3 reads CASSAPPRGKITDTQYF. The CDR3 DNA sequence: TGTGCCAGCAGCGCTCCCCCTCGAGGCAAAATCACAGATACGCAGTATTTT.

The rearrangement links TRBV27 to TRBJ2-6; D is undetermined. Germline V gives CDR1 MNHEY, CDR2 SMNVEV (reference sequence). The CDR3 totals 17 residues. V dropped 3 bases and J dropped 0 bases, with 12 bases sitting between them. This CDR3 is CASSLQRLSSGANVLTF. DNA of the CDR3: TGTGCCAGCAGTTTGCAACGACTTAGCTCTGGGGCCAACGTCCTGACTTTC.

CDR3 nucleotide sequence: TGTGCCAGCAGTGACTGGCCCAGGGGGCTTCCGAACACCGGGGAGCTGTTTTTT. This encodes CASSDWPRGLPNTGELFF. The J gene is TRBJ2-2, the V gene TRBV6-4; 8 bases are a match to TRBD1. CDR1 is MRHNA, CDR2 SNTAGT, per germline. With 1 base clipped from V and 0 bases from J, the junction kept 7 bases outside the gene matches. The CDR3 contains 18 residues.

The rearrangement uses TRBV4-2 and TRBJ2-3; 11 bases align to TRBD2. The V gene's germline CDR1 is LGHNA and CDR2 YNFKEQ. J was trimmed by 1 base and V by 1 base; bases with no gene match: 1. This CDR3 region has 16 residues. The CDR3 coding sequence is TGTGCCAGCAGCCAAGCGGGACTAGCGGGCACAGATACGCAGTATTTT. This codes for CASSQAGLAGTDTQYF.

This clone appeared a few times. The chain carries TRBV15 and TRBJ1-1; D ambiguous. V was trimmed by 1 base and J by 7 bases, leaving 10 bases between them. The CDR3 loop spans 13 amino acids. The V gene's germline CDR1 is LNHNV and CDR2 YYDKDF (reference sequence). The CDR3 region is CATSRVYQVEAFF. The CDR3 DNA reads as TGTGCCACCAGCAGAGTATACCAGGTTGAAGCTTTCTTT. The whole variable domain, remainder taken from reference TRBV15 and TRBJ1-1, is DAMVIQNPRYQVTQFGKPVTLSCSQTLNHNVMYWYQQKSSQAPKLLFHYYDKDFNNEADTPDNFQSRRPNTSFCFLDIRSPGLGDTAMYLCATSRVYQVEAFFGQGTRLTVV.

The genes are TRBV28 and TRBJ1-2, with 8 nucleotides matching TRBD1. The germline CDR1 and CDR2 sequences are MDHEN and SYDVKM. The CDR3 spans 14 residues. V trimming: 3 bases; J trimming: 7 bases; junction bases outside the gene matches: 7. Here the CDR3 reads CASSFSGGGSGYTF. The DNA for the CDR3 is TGTGCCAGCAGTTTTTCAGGGGGCGGGAGTGGCTACACCTTC.

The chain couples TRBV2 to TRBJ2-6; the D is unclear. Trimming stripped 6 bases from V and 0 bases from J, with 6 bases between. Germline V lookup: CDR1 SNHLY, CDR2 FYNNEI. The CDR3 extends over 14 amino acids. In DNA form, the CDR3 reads TGTGCCAGCAGACAGATCTCTGGGGCCAACGTCCTGACTTTC. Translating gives CASRQISGANVLTF.

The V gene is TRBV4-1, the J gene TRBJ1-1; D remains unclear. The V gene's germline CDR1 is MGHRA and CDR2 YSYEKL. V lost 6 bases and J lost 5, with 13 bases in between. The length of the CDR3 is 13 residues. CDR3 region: CASRLKRETEAFF. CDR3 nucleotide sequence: TGCGCCAGCAGATTGAAGAGGGAAACTGAAGCTTTCTTT.

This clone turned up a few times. The CDR3 is CASSQTGQIQETQYF. Here the CDR3 DNA reads TGCGCCAGCAGCCAAACGGGACAGATACAAGAGACCCAGTACTTC. The genes are TRBV5-1 and TRBJ2-5, with 7 bases fitting TRBD1. Germline V CDR1 and CDR2: SGHRS, YFSETQ. CDR3 length equals 15 residues. Unmatched junction bases numbered 8, after V lost 4 bases and J lost 2 bases.

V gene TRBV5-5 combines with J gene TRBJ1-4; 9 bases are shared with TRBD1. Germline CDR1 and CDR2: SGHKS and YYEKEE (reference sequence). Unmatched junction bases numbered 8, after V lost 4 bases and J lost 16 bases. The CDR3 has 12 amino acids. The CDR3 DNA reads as TGTGCCAGCAGCATGACAGGGGGGTATTGGTTTTTT. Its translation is CASSMTGGYWFF.